Listed here are 21 T cell receptor beta chains from one sample, sequenced in a study of CD8 T cells in Susac syndrome. RNA was extracted with the RNeasy kit, and a quantity of about 0.45 to 1 ug was reverse transcribed using random hexamers. A single record per CDR3 protein comes from TCRdb applying MiXCR to the immunoSEQ multiplex PCR reads. Of approximately 180,000 distinct CDR3 sequences listed, about 93% are singletons. Source material: CD4+ T cells from PBMCs. The source of these receptors is a human donor with multiple sclerosis.

This clonotype was counted a single time. V is TRBV6-5 and J is TRBJ2-7, with 8 bases lining up with TRBD2. CDR1 is MNHEY and CDR2 is SVGAGI in the germline V gene. The V gene end was trimmed by 6 bases and the J gene end by 7 bases; junction bases not matched to a gene: 11. The CDR3 has 14 amino acids. This CDR3 reads CASRIAGPLYEQYF. The CDR3, as DNA: TGTGCCAGCAGGATAGCGGGACCCCTTTATGAGCAGTACTTC.

The rearrangement joins TRBV19 to TRBJ2-3; D is uncertain. Germline V CDR1 and CDR2: LNHDA, SQIVND (reference sequence). V was cut by 0 bases and J by 2 bases, with 6 bases left in between. The CDR3 sequence is 14 residues long. This chain's CDR3 is CASSIDRATDTQYF. The CDR3 DNA follows: TGTGCCAGTAGTATAGACCGGGCCACAGATACGCAGTATTTT.

The V call is TRBV20-1, the J call TRBJ2-3, with 11 bases lining up with TRBD2. The germline gives CDR1 DFQATT, CDR2 SNEGSKA (reference sequence). The CDR3 extends over 15 amino acids. J gave up 5 bases and V 0 bases, and 4 bases lay outside the gene matches. This CDR3 is CSARDLAGGRDTQYF. DNA for the CDR3: TGCAGTGCTAGAGATTTAGCGGGGGGGAGAGATACGCAGTATTTT.

The rearrangement links TRBV5-1 to TRBJ2-3, with 9 bases fitting TRBD1. This CDR3 spans 15 amino acids. J lost 4 bases, V lost 4 bases, and 7 bases had no gene match. Looked up from germline, CDR1 is SGHRS and CDR2 is YFSETQ. CDR3 protein: CASSRDRGSADTQYF. In DNA form, the CDR3 reads TGCGCCAGCAGCCGAGACAGGGGGTCGGCAGATACGCAGTATTTT.

The CDR3 DNA is TGTGCCAGCAGTGCGGAAAACACCGGGGAGCTGTTTTTT. It translates to CASSAENTGELFF. The rearrangement uses TRBV6-1 and TRBJ2-2, with D hard to call. The CDR3 covers 13 residues. V lost 4 bases and J lost 2, with 5 bases in between. Germline lookup yields CDR1 MNHNS and CDR2 SASEGT.

This clonotype was detected once. This chain joins TRBV28 and TRBJ2-3; possible D gene TRBD1, 6 bases. Trimming left V 7 bases short and J 4 bases short, with 18 bases between. Germline V gene sequence: CDR1 MDHEN, CDR2 SYDVKM. The CDR3 sequence is 15 residues long. DNA for the CDR3: TGTGCCAGCAAGTCGGGGACACTACGTCCAGATACGCAGTATTTT. Its translation: CASKSGTLRPDTQYF.

The DNA of the CDR3 is TGTGCCAGTAGCCCCCGGCAGAGGGTGATTAACTATGGCTACACCTTC. Translation gives CASSPRQRVINYGYTF. This chain connects TRBV19 to TRBJ1-2; no reliable D call. The CDR3 consists of 16 residues. The germline V gene has CDR1 LNHDA and CDR2 SQIVND (reference sequence). V gave up 6 bases and J gave up 1 base, with 18 bases separating them.

The J gene is TRBJ2-5, the V gene TRBV12-3 or TRBV12-4, with TRBD1 identical over 9 bases. Trimming at V came to 3 bases and at J to 5 bases, leaving 4 bases not matched to a gene. CDR3 length: 14 residues. CDR3 protein: CASSLGQGLETQYF. The CDR3 bases are TGTGCCAGCAGTTTGGGACAGGGCTTGGAGACCCAGTACTTC.

The chain couples TRBV24-1 to TRBJ2-1; D gene unclear. The CDR3 is 14 residues long. V was pared by 2 bases and J by 2 bases, with 6 bases between. The germline CDR1 and CDR2 sequences are KGHDR and SFDVKD. The CDR3 coding sequence is TGTGCCACCAGTGATTCCGTGACCTACAATGAGCAGTTCTTC. Amino acid sequence: CATSDSVTYNEQFF.

The chain recombines TRBV20-1 with TRBJ1-1; weak D call: TRBD1 (6 bases). Germline V gene sequence: CDR1 DFQATT, CDR2 SNEGSKA (reference sequence). The CDR3 loop spans 13 amino acids. The V and J ends lost 1 base and 8 bases respectively, with 14 bases between them. The CDR3 spells CSARVQGPVEAFF. CDR3 in DNA: TGCAGTGCTAGAGTCCAGGGGCCGGTCGAAGCTTTCTTT.

This clonotype was picked up one time. The CDR3 reads CASSLGSAYDAETQYF. The CDR3 coding sequence is TGTGCCAGCAGCTTAGGTTCAGCGTACGATGCAGAGACCCAGTACTTC. The rearrangement joins TRBV7-2 to TRBJ2-5, with no clear D. CDR3 length equals 16 residues. Trimming took 1 base from V and 4 from J, leaving 16 bases between them. Per the germline V gene, CDR1 is SGHTA and CDR2 is FQGNSA.

This clonotype came up a few times. V gene TRBV6-1 combines with J gene TRBJ2-2; the match to TRBD2 covers 7 bases. CDR1 and CDR2 (germline): MNHNS, SASEGT. V shed 4 bases and J 9 bases; nucleotides not matched to a gene: 14. The CDR3 contains 16 residues. This chain's CDR3 is CASSAWAAGTLRELFF. DNA for the CDR3: TGTGCCAGCAGTGCCTGGGCAGCGGGGACCCTCCGGGAGCTGTTTTTT.

The rearrangement joins TRBV28 to TRBJ1-2, with D unresolved. The CDR3 spans 16 residues. CDR1 MDHEN and CDR2 SYDVKM come from the germline V gene. V was pared by 6 bases and J by 1 base, with 18 bases between. The CDR3: CASSPGRTRDNYGYTF. The CDR3 coding sequence is TGTGCCAGCAGCCCCGGACGCACTCGGGATAACTATGGCTACACCTTC.

The chain combines TRBV3-1 with TRBJ1-6, with TRBD1 as a possible D gene (5 bases). The V end was cut by 1 base, the J end by 9 bases, with 10 bases between. The CDR3 consists of 14 residues. The germline gives CDR1 LGHDT, CDR2 YNNKEL (reference sequence). In nucleotides, the CDR3 is TGTGCCAGCAGCCAAGGCAGGGTAGTTTCACCCCTCCACTTT. Translation gives CASSQGRVVSPLHF.

CDR3 DNA: TGCGCCAGCAGCCAAGAGCCCCAGCGGGGGACCTACAATGAGCAGTTCTTC. This gives the protein CASSQEPQRGTYNEQFF. The rearrangement uses TRBV4-3 and TRBJ2-1, with 8 bases matching TRBD2. This CDR3 comprises 17 residues. From germline, CDR1 is LGHNA and CDR2 YSLEER. Germline trimming cut 0 bases from V and 2 bases from J; bases unmatched to any gene: 6.

V gene TRBV30 combines with J gene TRBJ2-1; D is unresolved. The V and J ends lost 4 bases and 2 bases respectively, with 6 bases between them. Germline CDR1 is GTSNPN and CDR2 is SVGIG (reference sequence). This CDR3 comprises 12 residues. Here the CDR3 DNA reads TGTGCCTGGAAGGGTCCCTACAATGAGCAGTTCTTC. It is translated as CAWKGPYNEQFF.

V is TRBV2 and J is TRBJ1-1; D not certain. Per germline, CDR1 SNHLY and CDR2 FYNNEI. CDR3 size: 10 residues. V gave up 6 bases and J gave up 8 bases, with 7 bases separating them. CDR3 protein: CASRQFEAFF. The CDR3 nucleotides read TGTGCCAGCAGGCAGTTCGAAGCTTTCTTT. Full variable domain (rest looked up from reference TRBV2 and TRBJ1-1): EPEVTQTPSHQVTQMGQEVILRCVPISNHLYFYWYRQILGQKVEFLVSFYNNEISEKSEIFDDQFSVERPDGSNFTLKIRSTKLEDSAMYFCASRQFEAFFGQGTRLTVV.

The gene calls are TRBV3-1 and TRBJ2-3; D is unresolved. Germline V gene sequence: CDR1 LGHDT, CDR2 YNNKEL (reference sequence). The CDR3 length is 15 residues. Trimming removed 2 bases from V and 0 bases from J, with 9 bases in between. The CDR3 coding sequence is TGTGCCAGCAGCCAAAACAGTGGGAGCACAGATACGCAGTATTTT. It translates to CASSQNSGSTDTQYF.

The rearrangement uses TRBV7-2 and TRBJ1-5; D not certain. V was clipped by 1 base and J by 6 bases, with 10 bases between them. CDR3 size: 14 residues. The V gene's germline CDR1 is SGHTA and CDR2 FQGNSA. This CDR3 reads CASSLVRDGQPQHF. The CDR3 DNA follows: TGTGCCAGCAGCTTAGTTCGGGATGGTCAGCCCCAGCATTTT.

This clonotype came up once. This sequence joins TRBV15 and TRBJ2-5; D is unclear. This CDR3 has 13 residues. Trimming removed 0 bases from V and 4 bases from J, with 6 bases in between. Looked up from germline, CDR1 is LNHNV and CDR2 is YYDKDF (reference sequence). For the CDR3, the DNA is TGTGCCACCAGCAGAGATGTGGGAGAGACCCAGTACTTC. Its protein product is CATSRDVGETQYF.

This chain connects TRBV7-9 to TRBJ1-1; 7 bases fit TRBD1. Germline lookup yields CDR1 SEHNR and CDR2 FQNEAQ (reference sequence). J gave up 5 bases and V 7 bases, and 7 bases lay outside the gene matches. The CDR3 totals 13 residues. The CDR3 DNA reads as TGTGCCAGCACCTCGACAGGGAGGACTGAAGCTTTCTTT. It encodes CASTSTGRTEAFF.